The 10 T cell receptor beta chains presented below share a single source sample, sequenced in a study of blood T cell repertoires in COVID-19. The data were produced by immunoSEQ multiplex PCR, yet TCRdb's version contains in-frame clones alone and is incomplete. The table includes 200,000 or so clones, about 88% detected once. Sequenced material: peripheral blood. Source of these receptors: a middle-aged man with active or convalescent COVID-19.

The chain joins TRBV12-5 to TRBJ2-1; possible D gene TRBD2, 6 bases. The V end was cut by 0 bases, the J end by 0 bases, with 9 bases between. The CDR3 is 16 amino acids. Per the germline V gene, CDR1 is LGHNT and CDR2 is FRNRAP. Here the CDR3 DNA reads TGTGCTAGTGGTTTGGTATTGGGGGGCTCCTACAATGAGCAGTTCTTC. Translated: CASGLVLGGSYNEQFF.

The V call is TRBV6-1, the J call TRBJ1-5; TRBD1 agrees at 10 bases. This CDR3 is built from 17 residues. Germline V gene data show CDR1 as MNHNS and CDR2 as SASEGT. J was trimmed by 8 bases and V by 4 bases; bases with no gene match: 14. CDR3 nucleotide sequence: TGTGCCAGCAGTGCCTCTGCCTGGACAGGGGGGAAAGAGCCCCAGCATTTT. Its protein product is CASSASAWTGGKEPQHF.

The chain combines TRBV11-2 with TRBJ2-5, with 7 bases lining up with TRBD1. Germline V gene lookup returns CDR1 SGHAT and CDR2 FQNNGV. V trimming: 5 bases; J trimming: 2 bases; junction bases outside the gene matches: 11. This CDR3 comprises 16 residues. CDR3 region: CASSRSGTALQETQYF. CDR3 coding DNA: TGTGCCAGCAGCCGCTCCGGGACAGCCCTTCAAGAGACCCAGTACTTC.

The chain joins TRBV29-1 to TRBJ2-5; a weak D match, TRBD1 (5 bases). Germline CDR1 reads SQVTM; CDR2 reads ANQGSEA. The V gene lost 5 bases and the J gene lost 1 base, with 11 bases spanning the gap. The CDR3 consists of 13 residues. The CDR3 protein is CSVRRDGQETQYF. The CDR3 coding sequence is TGCAGCGTTCGCAGGGATGGCCAAGAGACCCAGTACTTC.

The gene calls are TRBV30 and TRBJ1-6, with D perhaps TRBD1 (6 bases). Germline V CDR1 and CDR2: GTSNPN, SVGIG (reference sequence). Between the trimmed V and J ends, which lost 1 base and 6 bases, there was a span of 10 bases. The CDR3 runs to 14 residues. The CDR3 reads CAWSGTVRNSPLHF. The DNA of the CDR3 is TGTGCCTGGAGTGGGACAGTACGTAATTCACCCCTCCACTTT.

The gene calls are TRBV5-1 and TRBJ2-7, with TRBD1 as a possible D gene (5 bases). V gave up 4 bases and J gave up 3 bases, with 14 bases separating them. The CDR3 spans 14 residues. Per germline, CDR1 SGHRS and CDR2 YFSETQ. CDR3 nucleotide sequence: TGCGCCAGCAGCGCCATCCAGGGTGACTACGAGCAGTACTTC. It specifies CASSAIQGDYEQYF.

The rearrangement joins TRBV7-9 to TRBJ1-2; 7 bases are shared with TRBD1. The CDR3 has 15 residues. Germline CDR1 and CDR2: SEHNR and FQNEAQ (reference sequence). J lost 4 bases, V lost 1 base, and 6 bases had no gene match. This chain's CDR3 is CASSLDSRTGYGYTF. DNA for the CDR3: TGTGCCAGCAGCTTAGATTCACGGACAGGCTATGGCTACACCTTC.

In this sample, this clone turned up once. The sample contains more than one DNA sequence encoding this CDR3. The CDR3 bases are TGCGCCAGCAGCCGGGACAGGGGCCACGAGCAGTACTTC. Protein: CASSRDRGHEQYF. The gene calls are TRBV5-1 and TRBJ2-7; 10 nucleotides match TRBD1. Germline CDR1 reads SGHRS; CDR2 reads YFSETQ. CDR3 length: 13 amino acids. With V trimmed by 4 bases and J by 5 bases, 3 bases remained unmatched.

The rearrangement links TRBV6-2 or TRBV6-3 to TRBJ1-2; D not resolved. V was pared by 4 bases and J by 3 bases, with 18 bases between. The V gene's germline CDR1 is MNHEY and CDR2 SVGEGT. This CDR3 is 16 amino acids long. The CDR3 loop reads CASSLHTQATYYGYTF. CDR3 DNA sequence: TGTGCCAGCAGTTTACATACCCAGGCGACCTACTATGGCTACACCTTC.

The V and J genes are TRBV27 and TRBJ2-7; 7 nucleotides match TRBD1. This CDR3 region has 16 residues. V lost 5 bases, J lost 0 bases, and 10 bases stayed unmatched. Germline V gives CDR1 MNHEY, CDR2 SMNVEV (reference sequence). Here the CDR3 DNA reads TGTGCCAGCAGTGTAAGAGGGGGCCCACTCTCCTACGAGCAGTACTTC. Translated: CASSVRGGPLSYEQYF.